Included here is one T cell receptor (beta chain) sequence, with context. Its antigen remains unidentified. No base quality values were provided; no much bigger clone lies one nucleotide off. In total, 666 healthy bone marrow donors made up the cohort. At the time of sampling, every cohort member was nominally healthy, though immune exposures that went unrecorded were likely present. The donor tested CMV seropositive and was one of the 289 seropositive cohort members. A peripheral blood sample was collected from each donor, and TCR beta sequencing was performed on peripheral blood mononuclear cells. The Qiagen DNeasy Blood Extraction Kit was used to extract genomic DNA from the blood cell samples. These data come from a study of cytomegalovirus exposure and HLA in healthy donors (dated by TCRdb to the late 2010s). About the study as a whole: In an earlier analysis of 550 to 750 of the donors, approximately 260 Gb of sequence data and 120 million or so unique TCR beta sequences from about 190 million T cells were reported. In addition to the first cohort of several hundred subjects, a separate validation cohort of approximately 110 different subjects was used. The study aimed to test whether cataloging public T cell receptors could reveal signatures of past pathogen exposure. Alongside the repertoire data, information on donor age, sex, ethnicity and CMV serostatus was compiled. A later analysis re-examined previously published TCR beta repertoires from around 670 donors and added high-resolution HLA genotyping to investigate patterns of TCR occurrence. An early release that covered about 600 HLA-typed donors contained approximately 290 gigabases of sequencing data and 85 million to 100 million unique TCR sequences. All discovery cohort repertoires had been generated using a single sequencing platform. Of the 300 to 500 genotyped donors, approximately 81% were placed in the genetic ancestry cluster associated with self-reported Caucasian donors. An earlier analysis of around 540 of the donors applied high-throughput TCR beta sequencing to assess whether each TCR beta V gene segment acted as functional or pseudogenic. Among a few hundred genotyped donors of the cohort, an average of approximately 240,000 unique TCR beta nucleotide sequences were sequenced per donor, roughly 20% of them non-productive. Class I and class II HLA loci were covered by the typing at four-digit resolution. The study profiled the T cell repertoires of around 700 subjects by immunosequencing and related them to cytomegalovirus serostatus. Rather than drawing on any new phenotypic data, the later analysis identified candidate immune exposures from TCR beta sequences and the way those sequences occurred across donors. Typing coverage varied by locus: about 620-640 donors for A, B, C, DRB1 and DQB1; 500 to 550 for DQA1; about 570 for DPA1; about 450 for DPB1. Roughly five DR-DQ haplotypes were handled as single units for association and clustering because linkage in the cohort was strong. To predict cytomegalovirus infection status, the study brought together high-throughput TCR immunosequencing, statistical association of individual TCRs with disease status, and machine learning. Genome-wide SNP genotypes for about three fifths of the 666 donors were used in a later genetic analysis, which treated that subset as a discovery cohort.

V is reduced by 4 bases and J by 4 bases, leaving a spacing of 10 bases between them. From the germline V gene, CDR1 is MRHNA and CDR2 is SNTAGT. The CDR3 runs 13 amino acids, cysteine and phenylalanine included. The sequence is cut down to CDR3 DNA, 39 bases in frame from base 1. The library was prepared using the immunoSEQ multiplex PCR assay. For the multiplex PCR, a mixture combining 60 forward primers for TCR Vbeta segments and 13 reverse primers for TCR Jbeta segments was used. The CDR3 region of rearranged TCR beta genes was amplified from genomic DNA with a multiplex PCR assay. Amplified TCR beta libraries were sequenced as 87-base-pair reads on the Illumina HiSeq System. The study's processing was this. In a later analysis, roughly 80 million unique TCR beta chains were counted across the 500 to 850 repertoires, and roughly 10 million of these chains were shared by at least two donors. Raw reads were error-corrected and collapsed into unique sequences with a nearest-neighbor algorithm that merged closely related sequences to remove PCR and sequencing errors. CDR3 sequences were aligned to IMGT reference sequences to assign V, D and J gene segments. For a sequence to be retained, a match of at least six nucleotides to both a V gene segment and a J gene segment was required. A rearrangement was called productive if the CDR3 had no stop codons and remained in frame with V and J, and every other rearrangement was called non-productive. Following IMGT convention, CDR3 was defined as the stretch from the second conserved V-encoded cysteine to the conserved J-encoded phenylalanine. The earlier analysis of 550 to 650 of the donors excluded any sequence lacking an unambiguous match to a single V gene segment. An earlier analysis of approximately 590 of the donors classified V segments as functional when productive rearrangements were above 56.7% and as segregating when the standard deviation between donors was above 5%. A statistical classification framework was developed to diagnose cytomegalovirus status using the catalog of TCR beta chain sequences. In a later analysis, V and J genes were assigned by comparing TCR nucleotide sequences against IMGT/GENE-DB human TR gene sequences. The TCRdist pipeline was used in a later analysis to assign CDR3 sequences and most-parsimonious VDJ recombination scenarios. A later analysis defined each TCR beta chain by its CDR3 amino acid sequence plus V-gene family, and excluded reads lacking a unique V-gene family. As a way to deal with suspected cross-contamination and a sequencing artifact, a later analysis dropped approximately 570 nucleotide sequences that were highly shared and had low generation probability. For each public chain, a later analysis derived a clonal expansion index from normalized ranks of inferred template counts within each repertoire. In a later analysis, generation probabilities were computed with a VDJ recombination model fitted to out-of-frame rearrangements, and the resulting probabilities were checked against IGoR. In a later analysis, hypergeometric tests were used to score TCR-TCR, TCR-HLA and TCR-CMV co-occurrence, with a repertoire-size bias correction applied to TCR pairs. To estimate false discovery rates, a later analysis permuted the HLA or CMV assignments 20 times. In a later analysis, co-occurring TCRs were grouped using DBSCAN, and TCRdist sequence similarity was added for clustering within HLA-allele-positive subsets. Repertoires with fewer than 30,000 or more than 120,000 public chains, plus five repertoires with anomalous nucleotide sharing, were excluded from co-occurrence clustering. TCRdb re-hosts the immuneACCESS table, in-frame sequences only. Its copies lack some clones; in the studies checked, an unresolved V gene accounts for under half of them, and the cause for the rest is not known. V and J calls and clone size are given by that table; D and trimming were obtained from the DNA. This sample is represented by under 150,000 clones; around 85% of them were singletons. 4% to 5% of the sample comes from the top ten.

Study-wide conclusions, independent of this receptor: A further reported finding was that TCR beta sequences accurately predicted the HLA-A and HLA-B alleles for most subjects in the first cohort. The study listed 164 TCR beta chains as associated with cytomegalovirus. Some IMGT-functional V segments, including TRBV6-2 and TRBV6-3, could not be told apart with the 87-base-pair reads, so those segments were excluded. Only TCR beta chains were sequenced in this cohort, and the absence of alpha or paired-chain data limited detectable features. In a later analysis, most CMV-associated TCR beta chains were found to appear HLA-restricted, with HLA associations seemingly driven largely by CMV exposure. At a false discovery rate of 0.05, a later analysis linked 16,951 TCR beta sequences to specific HLA alleles. According to a later analysis, TCR association rates differed among HLA loci, with DRB1 alleles showing the most associated TCRs and HLA-C alleles showing the fewest. According to the authors, the approach could potentially be generalized to other disease states and immunological phenotypes. A few of the identified cytomegalovirus-associated TCR beta chains were confirmed in vitro to be specific for cytomegalovirus antigens. A later analysis found that HLA-associated TCR beta chains were more clonally expanded and had lower generation probabilities than equally common non-associated chains. According to a later analysis, parvovirus B19, influenza, CMV and Epstein-Barr virus appeared linked to several top co-occurrence clusters. The sequencing pipeline was judged likely to have produced a cluster of highly shared sequence variants as a technical artifact. An earlier analysis of 587 of the donors showed that most TCR beta V segments appeared in productive rearrangements either about 87% or about 30% of the time, which broadly matched IMGT annotations. Most TCR sequences were seen in very few donors, while some public TCRs were found in many individuals. HLA typing was unavailable for some donors at each locus, so association tests used only the typed subset. Presence/absence analyses assumed roughly uniform sequencing depth across donors, an assumption that may not hold. Seventeen rarely observed V segments, including chromosome 9 orphons, were excluded from the earlier analysis of about 500 of the donors because counts were too low. Linkage disequilibrium might explain the correlated functional status among segregating V segments, but an unknown experimental factor could not be ruled out. CMV serostatus was the only immune exposure information available for the cohort. Cytomegalovirus status was reported to be diagnosed by the classifier with high specificity and sensitivity in both the original and validation cohorts. When HLA alleles, especially DR and DQ, strongly co-occurred, attributing TCR associations to individual alleles was difficult. In a later genetic analysis, a missense DCLRE1C variant was associated with V-gene and J-gene trimming of TCR beta chains, and the association was replicated in an independent cohort. A later genetic analysis reported fewer N-insertions in productive TCRs among donors in an Asian-associated ancestry cluster than the roughly 700-donor mean.

The sequencing input was PBMCs. The chain couples TRBV6-4 to TRBJ1-1; the D gene identity is not certain. The receptor was derived from a man aged 40-55 years in good health and CMV-seropositive. The nucleotide sequence reads as follows: TGTGCCAGCAGTGTCAGAGCGGGCACTGAAGCTTTCTTT. This codes for CASSVRAGTEAFF.